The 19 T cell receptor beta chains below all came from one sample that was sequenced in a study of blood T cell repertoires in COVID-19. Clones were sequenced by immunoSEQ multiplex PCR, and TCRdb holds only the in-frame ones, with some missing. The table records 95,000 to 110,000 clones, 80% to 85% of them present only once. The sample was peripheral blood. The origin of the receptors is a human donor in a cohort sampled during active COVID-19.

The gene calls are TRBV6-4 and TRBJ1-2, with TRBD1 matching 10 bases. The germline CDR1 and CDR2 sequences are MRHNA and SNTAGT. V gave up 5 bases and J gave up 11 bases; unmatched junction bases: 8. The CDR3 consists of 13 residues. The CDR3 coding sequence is TGTGCCAGCAGTCCGGGACAGGGGAGAAGTTACACCTTC. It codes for CASSPGQGRSYTF.

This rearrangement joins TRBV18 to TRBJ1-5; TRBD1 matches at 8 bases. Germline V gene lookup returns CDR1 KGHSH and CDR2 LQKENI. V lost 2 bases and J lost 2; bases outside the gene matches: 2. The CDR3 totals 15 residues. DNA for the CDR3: TGTGCCAGCTCACCAGGGACAGGTGGCAATCAGCCCCAGCATTTT. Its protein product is CASSPGTGGNQPQHF.

CDR3 residues: CASSRTSGASTDTQYF. In DNA, the CDR3 is TGTGCCAGCTCAAGGACTAGCGGAGCTAGCACAGATACGCAGTATTTT. The chain combines TRBV18 with TRBJ2-3, with 10 positions matching TRBD2. J was trimmed by 0 bases and V by 5 bases; bases with no gene match: 5. The CDR3 sequence is 16 residues long. CDR1 is KGHSH, CDR2 LQKENI, per germline.

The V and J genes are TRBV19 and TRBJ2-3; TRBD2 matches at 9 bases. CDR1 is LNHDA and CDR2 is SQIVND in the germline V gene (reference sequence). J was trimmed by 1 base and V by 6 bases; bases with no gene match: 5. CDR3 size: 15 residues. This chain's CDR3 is CASSGGLARTDTQYF. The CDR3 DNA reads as TGTGCCAGTAGCGGCGGACTAGCGCGCACAGATACGCAGTATTTT.

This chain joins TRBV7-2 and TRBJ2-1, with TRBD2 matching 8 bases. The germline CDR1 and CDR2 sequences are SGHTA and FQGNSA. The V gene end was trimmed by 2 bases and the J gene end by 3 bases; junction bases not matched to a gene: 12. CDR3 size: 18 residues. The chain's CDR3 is CASSLPPYAGGFYNEQFF. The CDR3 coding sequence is TGTGCCAGCAGCTTACCCCCCTATGCGGGAGGTTTCTACAATGAGCAGTTCTTC.

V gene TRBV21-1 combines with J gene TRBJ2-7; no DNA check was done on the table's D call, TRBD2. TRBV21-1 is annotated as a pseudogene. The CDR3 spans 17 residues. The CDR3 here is CASSKDQASGFTYEQYF. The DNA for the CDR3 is TGTGCCAGCAGCAAAGATCAGGCTAGCGGGTTTACCTACGAGCAGTACTTC.

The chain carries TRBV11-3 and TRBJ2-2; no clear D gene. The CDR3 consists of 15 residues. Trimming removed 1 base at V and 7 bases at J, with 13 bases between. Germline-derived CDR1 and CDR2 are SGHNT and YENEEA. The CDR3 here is CASSLGLAPHGELFF. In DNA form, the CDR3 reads TGTGCCAGCAGCTTAGGCCTGGCCCCCCACGGGGAGCTGTTTTTT.

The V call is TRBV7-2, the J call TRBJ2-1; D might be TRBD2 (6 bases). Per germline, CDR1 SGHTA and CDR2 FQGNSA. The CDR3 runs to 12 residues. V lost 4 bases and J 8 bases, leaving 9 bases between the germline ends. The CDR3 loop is CASSSTRDEQFF. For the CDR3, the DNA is TGTGCCAGCAGCTCGACTAGAGATGAGCAGTTCTTC.

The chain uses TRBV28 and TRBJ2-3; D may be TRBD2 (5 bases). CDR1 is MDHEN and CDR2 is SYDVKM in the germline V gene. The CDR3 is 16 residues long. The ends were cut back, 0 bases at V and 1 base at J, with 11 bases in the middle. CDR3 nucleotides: TGTGCCAGCAGTTTATGGAGAGCGGCGGGCACAGATACGCAGTATTTT. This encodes CASSLWRAAGTDTQYF.

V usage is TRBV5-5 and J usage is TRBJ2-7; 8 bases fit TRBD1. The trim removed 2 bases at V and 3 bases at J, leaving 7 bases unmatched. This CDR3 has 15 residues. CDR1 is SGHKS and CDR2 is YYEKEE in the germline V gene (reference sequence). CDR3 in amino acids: CASSLAGGEFYEQYV. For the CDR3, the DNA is TGTGCCAGCAGCTTAGCAGGGGGCGAGTTCTACGAGCAGTACGTC.

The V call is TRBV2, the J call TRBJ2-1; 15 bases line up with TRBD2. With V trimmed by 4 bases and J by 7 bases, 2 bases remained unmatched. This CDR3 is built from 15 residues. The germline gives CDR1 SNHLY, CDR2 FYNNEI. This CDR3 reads CASSGGTSGRNEQFF. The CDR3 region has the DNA TGTGCCAGCAGTGGCGGGACTAGCGGGAGGAATGAGCAGTTCTTC.

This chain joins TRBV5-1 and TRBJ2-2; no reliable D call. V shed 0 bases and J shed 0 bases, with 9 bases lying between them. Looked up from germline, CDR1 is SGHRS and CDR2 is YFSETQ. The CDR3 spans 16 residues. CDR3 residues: CASSLVGYSNTGELFF. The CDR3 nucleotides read TGCGCCAGCAGCTTGGTCGGGTACTCGAACACCGGGGAGCTGTTTTTT. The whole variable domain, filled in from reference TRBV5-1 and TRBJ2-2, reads KAGVTQTPRYLIKTRGQQVTLSCSPISGHRSVSWYQQTPGQGLQFLFEYFSETQRNKGNFPGRFSGRQFSNSRSEMNVSTLELGDSALYLCASSLVGYSNTGELFFGEGSRLTVL.

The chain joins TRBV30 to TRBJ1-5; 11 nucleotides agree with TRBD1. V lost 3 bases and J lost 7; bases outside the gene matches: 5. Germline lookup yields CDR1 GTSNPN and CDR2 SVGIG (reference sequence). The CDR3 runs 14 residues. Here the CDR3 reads CAWSGQGARQPQHF. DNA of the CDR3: TGTGCCTGGAGCGGACAGGGGGCCCGGCAGCCCCAGCATTTT. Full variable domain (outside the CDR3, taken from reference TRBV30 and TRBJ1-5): SQTIHQWPATLVQPVGSPLSLECTVEGTSNPNLYWYRQAAGRGLQLLFYSVGIGQISSEVPQNLSASRPQDRQFILSSKKLLLSDSGFYLCAWSGQGARQPQHFGDGTRLSIL.

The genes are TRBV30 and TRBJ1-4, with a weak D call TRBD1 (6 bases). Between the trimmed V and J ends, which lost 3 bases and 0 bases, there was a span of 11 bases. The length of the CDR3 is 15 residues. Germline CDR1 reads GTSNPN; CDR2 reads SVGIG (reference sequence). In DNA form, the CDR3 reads TGTGCCTGGAGGGGGGGGCCCTCAACTAATGAAAAACTGTTTTTT. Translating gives CAWRGGPSTNEKLFF. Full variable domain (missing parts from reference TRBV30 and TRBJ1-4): SQTIHQWPATLVQPVGSPLSLECTVEGTSNPNLYWYRQAAGRGLQLLFYSVGIGQISSEVPQNLSASRPQDRQFILSSKKLLLSDSGFYLCAWRGGPSTNEKLFFGSGTQLSVL.

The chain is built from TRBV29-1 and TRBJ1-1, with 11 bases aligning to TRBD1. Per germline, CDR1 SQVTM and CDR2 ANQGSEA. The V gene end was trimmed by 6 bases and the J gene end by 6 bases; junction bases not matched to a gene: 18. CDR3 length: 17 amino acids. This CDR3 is CSVRRTGGAVKAAEAFF. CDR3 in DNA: TGCAGCGTCCGTAGGACAGGGGGCGCAGTTAAGGCCGCTGAAGCTTTCTTT. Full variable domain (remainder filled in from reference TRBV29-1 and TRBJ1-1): SAVISQKPSRDICQRGTSLTIQCQVDSQVTMMFWYRQQPGQSLTLIATANQGSEATYESGFVIDKFPISRPNLTFSTLTVSNMSPEDSSIYLCSVRRTGGAVKAAEAFFGQGTRLTVV.

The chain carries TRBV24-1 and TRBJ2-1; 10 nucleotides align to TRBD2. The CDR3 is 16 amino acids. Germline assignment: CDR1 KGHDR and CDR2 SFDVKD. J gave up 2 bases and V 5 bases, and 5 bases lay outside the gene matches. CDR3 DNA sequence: TGTGCCACCAGTGCCCTGACTAGCGGGCCCTACAATGAGCAGTTCTTC. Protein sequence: CATSALTSGPYNEQFF.

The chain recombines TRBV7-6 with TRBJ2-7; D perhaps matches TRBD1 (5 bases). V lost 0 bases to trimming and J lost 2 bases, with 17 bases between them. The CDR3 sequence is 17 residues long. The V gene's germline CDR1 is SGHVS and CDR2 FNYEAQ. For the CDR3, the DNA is TGTGCCAGCAGCTTAGCAGGGGCTGGTTGGAGAACCTACGAGCAGTACTTC. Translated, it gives CASSLAGAGWRTYEQYF. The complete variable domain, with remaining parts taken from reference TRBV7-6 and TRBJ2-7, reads GAGVSQSPRYKVTKRGQDVALRCDPISGHVSLYWYRQALGQGPEFLTYFNYEAQQDKSGLPNDRFSAERPEGSISTLTIQRTEQRDSAMYRCASSLAGAGWRTYEQYFGPGTRLTVT.

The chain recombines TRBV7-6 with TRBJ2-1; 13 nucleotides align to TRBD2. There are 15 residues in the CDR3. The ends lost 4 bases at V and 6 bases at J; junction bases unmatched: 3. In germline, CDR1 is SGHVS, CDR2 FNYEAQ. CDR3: CASSSLAGGVNEQFF. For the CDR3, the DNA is TGTGCCAGCAGCTCACTAGCGGGAGGGGTCAATGAGCAGTTCTTC.

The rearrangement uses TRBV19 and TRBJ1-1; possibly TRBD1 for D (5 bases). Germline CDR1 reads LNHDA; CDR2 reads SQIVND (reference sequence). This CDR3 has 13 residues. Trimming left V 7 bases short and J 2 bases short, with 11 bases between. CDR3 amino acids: CASIERGNTEAFF. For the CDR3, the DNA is TGTGCCAGTATCGAAAGGGGAAACACTGAAGCTTTCTTT.